The T cell receptor beta chain described here comes from a study of blood T cells in healthy people across ages. Overall study results and limits: Naive T cell percentage showed a strong correlation with the diversity of TCR beta.

CDR1 and CDR2 (germline): KGHSH, LQKENI. CDR3 length equals 14 residues. Of note for this clonotype: Its antigen remains unidentified. One end of the junction is discordant with germline, which a read error may explain.

Primers used in a second PCR of roughly 6 to 12 cycles were a sample-barcoded 5' primer and a J-beta primer mix. Each cDNA molecule was tagged by a template-switch adaptor with 12 random nucleotides. From each sample, at least 2.5 million paired-end reads containing CDR3 were obtained. TCRdb reanalysed the 5' RACE reads using MiXCR and keeps one entry per CDR3 protein. The repertoire holds some 1.5 million distinct CDR3 sequences, with 28% as singletons. The sample taken for sequencing was blood. This receptor was obtained from a woman younger than 45 in good health. The V and J genes are TRBV18 and TRBJ1-5; 7 bases line up with TRBD1. The DNA of the CDR3 is TGTGCCAGCTCCCCACGACAGGGCGTCGAGCCCCAGCATTTT. This translates into CASSPRQGVEPQHF.